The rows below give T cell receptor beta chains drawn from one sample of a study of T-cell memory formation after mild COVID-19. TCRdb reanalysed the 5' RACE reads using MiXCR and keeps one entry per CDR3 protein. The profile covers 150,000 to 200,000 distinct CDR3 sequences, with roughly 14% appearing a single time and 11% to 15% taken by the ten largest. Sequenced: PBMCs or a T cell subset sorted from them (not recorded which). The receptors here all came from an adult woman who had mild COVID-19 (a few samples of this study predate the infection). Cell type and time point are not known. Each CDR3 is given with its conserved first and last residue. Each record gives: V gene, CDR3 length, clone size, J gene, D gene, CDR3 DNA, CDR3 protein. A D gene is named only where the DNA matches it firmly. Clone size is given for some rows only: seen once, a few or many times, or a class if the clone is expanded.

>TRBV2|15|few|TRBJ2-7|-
TGTGCCAGCAGCGAGGCCAAATACCTTACTTACGAGCAGTACTTC
CASSEAKYLTYEQYF
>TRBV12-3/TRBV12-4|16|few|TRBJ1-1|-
TGTGCCAGCAGCCCAGAGGCAATAAGCTCGAACACTGAAGCTTTCTTT
CASSPEAISSNTEAFF
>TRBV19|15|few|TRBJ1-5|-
TGTGCCAGTAGTCCCTACAAAGGGGGCAATCAGCCCCAGCATTTT
CASSPYKGGNQPQHF
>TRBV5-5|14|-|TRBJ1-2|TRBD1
TGTGCCAGCAGTCGCACAGGGGTTTACTATGGCTACACCTTC
CASSRTGVYYGYTF
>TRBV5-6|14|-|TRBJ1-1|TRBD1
TGTGCCAGCAGCTTAGGACAGGGGGGCGCTGAAGCTTTCTTT
CASSLGQGGAEAFF
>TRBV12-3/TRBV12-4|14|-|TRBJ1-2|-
TGTGCCAGCACCGCAGGGGCGCAGGGAGCCAGCTACACCTTC
CASTAGAQGASYTF
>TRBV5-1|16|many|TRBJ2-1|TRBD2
TGCGCCAGCAGCTCCGGACTAGCGGGGACCGTAGATGAGCAGTTCTTC
CASSSGLAGTVDEQFF
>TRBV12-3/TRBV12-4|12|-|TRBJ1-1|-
TGTGCCAGCAATACCCCCGGGACACAAACTTTCTTT
CASNTPGTQTFF
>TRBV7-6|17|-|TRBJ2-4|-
TGTGCCAGCAGCTTAGACGTTGGCGGGGTAGCCAAAAACATTCAGTACTTC
CASSLDVGGVAKNIQYF
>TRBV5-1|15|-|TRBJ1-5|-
TGCGCCAGCAGCTTGGACGGGGTCGGCAATCAGCCCCAGCATTTT
CASSLDGVGNQPQHF
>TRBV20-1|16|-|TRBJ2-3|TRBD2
TGCAGTGCAAGACTAGCGGGAGGGTCGGTGGCAGATACGCAGTATTTT
CSARLAGGSVADTQYF
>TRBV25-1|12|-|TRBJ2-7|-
TGTGCCAGCAGTGAATTCCCTTACGAGCAGTACTTC
CASSEFPYEQYF
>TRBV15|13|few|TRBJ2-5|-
TGTGCCACCAGCAAGGGGCCCAGTGAGACCCAGTACTTC
CATSKGPSETQYF
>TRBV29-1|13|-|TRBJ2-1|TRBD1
TGCAGCGTGGACAGGGGGCTGTACAATGAGAAGTTCTTC
CSVDRGLYNEKFF
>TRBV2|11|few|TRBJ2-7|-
TGTGCCATCCTGGCAGGGGCCCGGGCGTACTTC
CAILAGARAYF
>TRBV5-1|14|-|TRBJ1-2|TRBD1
TGCGCCAGCAGCGCCTCGACAGGGTTCTATGGCTACACCTTC
CASSASTGFYGYTF
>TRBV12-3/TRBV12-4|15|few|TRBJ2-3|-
TGTGCCAGCAGTCCCAGGACAGCCCTCACAGATACGCAGTATTTT
CASSPRTALTDTQYF
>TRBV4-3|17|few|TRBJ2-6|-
TGCGCCAGCAGCCAAGAAGATAGACTCTCTGGGGCCAACGTCCTGACTTTC
CASSQEDRLSGANVLTF
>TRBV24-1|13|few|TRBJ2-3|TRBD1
TGTGCCACCAGCGGACAGGGAACCGGTACGCAGTATTTT
CATSGQGTGTQYF
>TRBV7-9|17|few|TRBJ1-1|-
TGTGCCAGCAGCTTAGCAGCGGTTTCCGGGGCAGACACTGAAGCTTTCTTT
CASSLAAVSGADTEAFF
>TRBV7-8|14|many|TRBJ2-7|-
TGTGCCAGCAGCCCAGGGGGAGGGGGATACGAGCAGTACTTC
CASSPGGGGYEQYF
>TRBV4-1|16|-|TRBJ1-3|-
TGCGCCAGCAGCCAAGACGGCGGGAGGGCTGGAAACACCATATATTTT
CASSQDGGRAGNTIYF
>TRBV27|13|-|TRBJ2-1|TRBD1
TGTGCCAGCAGTGTAGACAGGGGAGATGAGCAGTTCTTC
CASSVDRGDEQFF
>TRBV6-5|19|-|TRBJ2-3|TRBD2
TGTGCCAGCAGTTACTCGTGGCTAGCGGGGGTTACTAGCACAGATACGCAGTATTTT
CASSYSWLAGVTSTDTQYF
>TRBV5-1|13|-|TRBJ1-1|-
TGCGCCAGCAGCCCGGGGACAATCACTGAAGCTTTCTTT
CASSPGTITEAFF
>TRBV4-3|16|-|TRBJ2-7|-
TGCGCCAGCAGCCAAGATCTAGACCTTCCCGGCTACGAGCAGTACTTC
CASSQDLDLPGYEQYF
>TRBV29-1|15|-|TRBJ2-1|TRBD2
TGCAGCGTTGAAGAAAGGCGGGAGGGTTACAATGAGCAGTTCTTC
CSVEERREGYNEQFF
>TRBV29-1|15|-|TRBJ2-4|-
TGCAGCGTTGAAGTGGCGCAGGACGCCAAAAACATTCAGTACTTC
CSVEVAQDAKNIQYF
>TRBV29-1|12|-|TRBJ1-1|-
TGCAGCGTTGGAGGGGCTTACACTGAAGCTTTCTTT
CSVGGAYTEAFF
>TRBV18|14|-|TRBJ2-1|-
TGTGCCAGCTCACCACAGAGTAATTCCAATGAGCAGTTCTTC
CASSPQSNSNEQFF
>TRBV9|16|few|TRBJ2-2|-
TGTGCCAGCAGCGAAGCCGGGACACTGAACACCGGGGAGCTGTTTTTT
CASSEAGTLNTGELFF
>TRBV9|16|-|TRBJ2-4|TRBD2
TGTGCCAGCAGCGTAGGCCTAGCGGGAGCCAAAAACATTCAGTACTTC
CASSVGLAGAKNIQYF
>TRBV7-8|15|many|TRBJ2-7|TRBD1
TGTGCCAGCAGCTCGCGCCGTTTACAGGGGGACGAGCAGTACTTC
CASSSRRLQGDEQYF
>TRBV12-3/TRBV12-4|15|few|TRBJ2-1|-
TGTGCCAGCAGTTTTCGAAGCGAGACCTACAATGAGCAGTTCTTC
CASSFRSETYNEQFF
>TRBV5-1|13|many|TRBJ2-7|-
TGCGCCAGCAGCTTGGACTTCGGGTGGGAGCAGTACTTC
CASSLDFGWEQYF
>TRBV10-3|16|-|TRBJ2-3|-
TGTGCCATCAGTGACCTGGGGGACAAGAGCACAGATACGCAGTATTTT
CAISDLGDKSTDTQYF
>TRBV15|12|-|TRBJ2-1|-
TGTGCCACCAGGGACTCTTACAATGAGCAGTTCTTC
CATRDSYNEQFF
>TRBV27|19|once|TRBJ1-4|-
TGTGCCAGCAGTTTAAGAGGACACTTAAATTTCCCAACTAATGAAAAACTGTTTTTT
CASSLRGHLNFPTNEKLFF
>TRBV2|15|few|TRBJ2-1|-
TGTGCCAGCAGTAACGAAAGACCCCCGGACAATGAGCAGTTCTTC
CASSNERPPDNEQFF